Listed below are T cell receptor beta chains from one sample, sequenced in a study of blood T cell repertoires in COVID-19. The assay was immunoSEQ multiplex PCR, and TCRdb's table has in-frame clones only and misses some. This sample yields 250,000 to 400,000 clones, of which 90% are seen a single time; less than 3.5% belongs to the top ten. Source material: peripheral blood. These receptors were obtained from a woman aged 25 to 39 with COVID-19, enrolled during active disease. Both conserved end residues are part of each CDR3. A D gene is named only where the DNA matches it firmly. The size field is filled for only some rows; it gives once, few, many or a size class.

>TRBV27|-|-|TRBJ2-1
CASSLAPYRSYNEQFF
TGTGCCAGCAGTTTAGCCCCTTATCGGTCCTACAATGAGCAGTTCTTC
>TRBV7-2|-|TRBD1|TRBJ1-1
CASSLALDRDTEAFF
TGTGCCAGCAGCTTAGCGCTGGACAGGGACACTGAAGCTTTCTTT
>TRBV29-1|-|-|TRBJ1-2
CSVEEANLNFYTF
TGCAGCGTTGAAGAGGCCAACCTTAATTTCTACACCTTC
>TRBV7-9|-|TRBD1|TRBJ1-1
CASSLARTGGRTEAFF
TGTGCCAGCAGCTTAGCACGGACAGGGGGAAGAACTGAAGCTTTCTTT
>TRBV7-8|-|TRBD1|TRBJ1-1
CASSFAGTGRTEAFF
TGTGCCAGCAGCTTTGCCGGGACAGGGAGGACTGAAGCTTTCTTT
>TRBV30|few|-|TRBJ1-6
CAWSGAGATYNSPLHF
TGTGCCTGGAGTGGTGCTGGGGCTACCTATAATTCACCCCTCCACTTT
>TRBV5-4|-|-|TRBJ2-3
CASSSRPDTQYF
TGTGCCAGCAGCTCTAGGCCGGATACGCAGTATTTT
>TRBV30|-|-|TRBJ1-2
CAWSEGIANYGYTF
TGTGCCTGGAGTGAGGGGATAGCCAACTATGGCTACACCTTC
>TRBV4-1|-|TRBD1|TRBJ2-7
CASSPRTGAYEQYF
TGCGCCAGCAGCCCCCGGACAGGGGCCTACGAGCAGTACTTC
>TRBV21-1|-|-|TRBJ2-4
CASSKGVSVAKNIQYF
TGTGCCAGCAGCAAAGGGGTGAGCGTAGCCAAAAACATTCAGTACTTC
>TRBV15|once|TRBD2|TRBJ2-3
CATSRPTSGHPTDTQYF
TGTGCCACCAGCCGCCCGACTAGCGGACATCCCACAGATACGCAGTATTTT
>TRBV18|-|-|TRBJ2-3
CASSPPAGVFTDTQYF
TGTGCCAGCTCACCACCAGCAGGGGTCTTCACAGATACGCAGTATTTT
>TRBV9|-|TRBD1|TRBJ1-6
CASSGGQGNSYNSPLHF
TGTGCCAGCAGCGGGGGACAGGGAAACTCCTATAATTCACCCCTCCACTTT
>TRBV2|-|-|TRBJ1-2
CASTERGGRNYGYTF
TGTGCCAGCACCGAACGCGGGGGCCGTAACTATGGCTACACCTTC
>TRBV28|-|-|TRBJ1-2
CATIRAGDGYTF
TGTGCCACTATCCGGGCAGGGGATGGCTACACCTTC
>TRBV27|-|-|TRBJ1-2
CASGQPYGYGYTF
TGTGCCAGCGGACAACCCTACGGCTATGGCTACACCTTC
>TRBV11-3|-|TRBD2|TRBJ2-3
CASSLGGGRTDTQYF
TGTGCCAGCAGCCTCGGCGGGGGACGCACAGATACGCAGTATTTT
>TRBV5-6|-|TRBD1|TRBJ1-2
CASFAGGGSYGYTF
TGTGCCAGTTTCGCAGGGGGCGGGAGCTATGGCTACACCTTC
>TRBV6-6|-|TRBD1|TRBJ1-3
CASSYPRQGTGNTIYF
TGTGCCAGCAGTTACCCACGACAGGGGACTGGAAACACCATATATTTT
>TRBV19|-|TRBD2|TRBJ2-1
CASSIVAGVPYNEQFF
TGTGCCAGTAGTATTGTGGCGGGAGTCCCCTACAATGAGCAGTTCTTC
>TRBV5-6|-|-|TRBJ1-1
CASSLVPSEAFF
TGTGCCAGCAGCCTAGTACCGAGTGAAGCTTTCTTT
>TRBV19|-|-|TRBJ2-6
CASSNFSDRTVSGANVLTF
TGTGCCAGTAGTAATTTTTCCGACAGGACAGTCTCTGGGGCCAACGTCCTGACTTTC
>TRBV7-2|-|-|TRBJ1-2
CASTLNRGSNYGYTF
TGTGCCAGCACCCTCAATCGGGGGTCTAACTATGGCTACACCTTC
>TRBV28|-|-|TRBJ2-1
CASSSLMRDNEQFF
TGTGCCAGCAGTTCGTTAATGAGGGACAATGAGCAGTTCTTC
>TRBV15|-|TRBD1|TRBJ2-2
CATSRRTGGIGELFF
TGTGCCACCAGCAGGAGGACAGGGGGCATCGGGGAGCTGTTTTTT
>TRBV7-9|-|-|TRBJ2-7
CASSLNEAEQYF
TGTGCCAGCAGCTTAAACGAGGCCGAGCAGTACTTC
>TRBV30|few|-|TRBJ1-1
CAWSYTTLGQPNTEAFF
TGTGCCTGGAGTTATACGACACTAGGACAGCCGAACACTGAAGCTTTCTTT
>TRBV19|-|TRBD2|TRBJ2-7
CASSTTWGGGLEQYF
TGTGCCAGTAGTACGACGTGGGGGGGAGGGCTCGAGCAGTACTTC
>TRBV28|-|TRBD1|TRBJ2-6
CASSLVGDSRSGANVLTF
TGTGCCAGCAGTTTAGTAGGGGACAGCCGCTCTGGGGCCAACGTCCTGACTTTC
>TRBV24-1|-|-|TRBJ2-3
CATRDPGSLDTQYF
TGTGCCACCAGAGACCCGGGATCCTTGGATACGCAGTATTTT
>TRBV7-9|-|-|TRBJ1-1
CASSLELGQRTEAFF
TGTGCCAGCAGCTTAGAGCTGGGGCAAAGGACTGAAGCTTTCTTT
>TRBV27|-|TRBD1|TRBJ1-3
CASSDTRDRSSSGNTIYF
TGTGCCAGCAGTGACACAAGGGACAGAAGTTCCTCTGGAAACACCATATATTTT
>TRBV19|-|-|TRBJ2-3
CASRAQGRGTTDTQYF
TGTGCCAGTAGGGCCCAGGGACGGGGGACCACAGATACGCAGTATTTT
>TRBV19|-|TRBD1|TRBJ1-4
CASSTGTVSTNEKLFF
TGTGCCAGTAGTACCGGGACAGTATCAACTAATGAAAAACTGTTTTTT
>TRBV7-8|-|TRBD2|TRBJ2-3
CASSLVAGGIQDTQYF
TGTGCCAGCAGCTTAGTAGCGGGAGGTATTCAGGATACGCAGTATTTT
>TRBV6-6|-|-|TRBJ1-1
CASSYSPGATFF
TGTGCCAGCAGTTATTCTCCAGGGGCAACTTTCTTT
>TRBV19|-|-|TRBJ1-5
CASSILGAAQPQHF
TGTGCCAGTAGTATCTTAGGGGCAGCTCAGCCCCAGCATTTT
>TRBV18|many|TRBD2|TRBJ2-7
CASSPGLAYEQYF
TGTGCCAGCTCACCCGGACTAGCCTACGAGCAGTACTTC
>TRBV6-5|-|-|TRBJ2-3
CASSNDLRASDTQYF
TGTGCCAGCAGTAACGACTTGAGAGCCTCAGATACGCAGTATTTT
>TRBV27|-|-|TRBJ1-3
CASSAYSGNTIYF
TGTGCCAGCAGTGCGTACTCTGGAAACACCATATATTTT
>TRBV7-9|-|TRBD1|TRBJ1-3
CASSLPGTGGNTIYF
TGTGCCAGCAGCTTACCCGGGACAGGGGGAAACACCATATATTTT
>TRBV5-1|-|TRBD2|TRBJ2-3
CASSLPLAGGSTDTQYF
TGCGCCAGCAGCTTGCCGCTAGCGGGGGGAAGCACAGATACGCAGTATTTT
>TRBV3-1/TRBV3-2|once|-|TRBJ1-1
CASSPGFMNTEAFF
TGTGCCAGCAGCCCGGGGTTCATGAACACTGAAGCTTTCTTT
>TRBV6-6|-|TRBD1|TRBJ1-1
CASSPMLRDRDTEAFF
TGTGCCAGCAGTCCCATGCTCCGGGACAGGGATACTGAAGCTTTCTTT
>TRBV7-6|-|-|TRBJ2-1
CASSRSTPLVTYNEQFF
TGTGCCAGCAGCCGTTCGACTCCTTTGGTTACCTACAATGAGCAGTTCTTC
>TRBV24-1|-|TRBD2|TRBJ2-3
CATSWREGPDTQYF
TGTGCCACCAGTTGGCGGGAGGGCCCTGATACGCAGTATTTT